This passage covers 32 T cell receptor beta chains from one sample sequenced in a study of cytomegalovirus exposure and HLA in healthy donors. The PCR used 60 Vbeta and 13 Jbeta primers. Data came from immunoSEQ multiplex PCR; TCRdb stores just in-frame clones and leaves some out. The sample holds about 120,000 clones. Sequencing input: PBMCs. The receptors stem from a man aged 18 to 35 in good health and CMV-seronegative.

The chain's CDR3 is CASSSEQAKQYF. CDR3 bases: TGCGCCAGCAGTTCCGAACAGGCCAAGCAGTACTTC. V gene TRBV10-1 combines with J gene TRBJ2-7; maybe TRBD1 (5 bases). CDR3 length: 12 residues. The V end was cut by 5 bases, the J end by 8 bases, with 13 bases between. Germline CDR1 and CDR2: WNHNN and SYGVQD (reference sequence).

The rearrangement links TRBV19 to TRBJ2-2; no clear D. Germline CDR1 LNHDA, CDR2 SQIVND (reference sequence). Trimming took 7 bases from V and 1 from J, leaving 10 bases between them. The CDR3 covers 14 residues. CDR3 protein: CASKRDLNTGELFF. In DNA, the CDR3 is TGTGCCAGTAAGCGAGATTTGAACACCGGGGAGCTGTTTTTT.

The V gene is TRBV5-1, the J gene TRBJ2-3; 7 bases fit TRBD2. Trimming cost V 2 bases and J 2 bases; bases outside gene matches: 5. The CDR3 loop spans 15 amino acids. Per germline, CDR1 SGHRS and CDR2 YFSETQ. The CDR3 DNA sequence: TGCGCCAGCAGCTTAGGGGACTACCTCACAGATACGCAGTATTTT. Its translation: CASSLGDYLTDTQYF.

The chain carries TRBV6-1 and TRBJ2-5; no firm D call. CDR1 and CDR2 from the germline V gene are MNHNS and SASEGT. This CDR3 has 11 amino acids. Trimming stripped 5 bases from V and 4 bases from J, with 5 bases between. The CDR3, as DNA: TGTGCCAGCAGTTTTATAGAGACCCAGTACTTC. Amino acid sequence: CASSFIETQYF.

The V call is TRBV6-5, the J call TRBJ2-2; 7 bases are a match to TRBD2. V was pared by 8 bases and J by 6 bases, with 0 bases of the junction left unmatched. This CDR3 is built from 11 residues. Germline V gives CDR1 MNHEY, CDR2 SVGAGI. The chain's CDR3 is CASGGAGELFF. The CDR3 DNA follows: TGTGCCAGCGGGGGGGCCGGGGAGCTGTTTTTT.

The rearrangement links TRBV4-1 to TRBJ1-1, with 9 bases fitting TRBD1. CDR3 length equals 15 residues. With V trimmed by 3 bases and J by 6 bases, 8 bases remained unmatched. The germline V gene has CDR1 MGHRA and CDR2 YSYEKL. The CDR3 loop reads CASSHRDREGAEAFF. In nucleotides, the CDR3 is TGCGCCAGCAGCCACCGGGACAGGGAAGGCGCTGAAGCTTTCTTT.

The chain uses TRBV4-1 and TRBJ1-5, with a possible D match to TRBD1 (6 bases). Trimming took 2 bases from V and 7 from J, leaving 12 bases between them. The V gene's germline CDR1 is MGHRA and CDR2 YSYEKL. This CDR3 comprises 14 residues. The CDR3 DNA reads as TGCGCCAGCAGCCAAAACCCGGGGGGCCAGCCCCAGCATTTT. It translates to CASSQNPGGQPQHF.

This rearrangement joins TRBV2 to TRBJ2-3, with 7 bases aligning to TRBD2. The germline V gene encodes CDR1 SNHLY and CDR2 FYNNEI. This CDR3 is 15 amino acids long. Unmatched junction bases numbered 4, after V lost 4 bases and J lost 0 bases. CDR3 amino acids: CASSVLALSTDTQYF. CDR3 sequence (DNA): TGTGCCAGCAGTGTACTAGCGCTTAGCACAGATACGCAGTATTTT.

The chain is built from TRBV19 and TRBJ1-1; D uncertain. There are 13 residues in the CDR3. Deletions cut 2 bases from V and 4 bases from J, with 8 bases between. Germline values: CDR1 LNHDA, CDR2 SQIVND (reference sequence). CDR3: CASSIPGGTEAFF. CDR3 sequence (DNA): TGTGCCAGTAGTATACCAGGAGGCACTGAAGCTTTCTTT. Using reference TRBV19 and TRBJ1-1 for the parts outside the CDR3, the full variable domain is DGGITQSPKYLFRKEGQNVTLSCEQNLNHDAMYWYRQDPGQGLRLIYYSQIVNDFQKGDIAEGYSVSREKKESFPLTVTSAQKNPTAFYLCASSIPGGTEAFFGQGTRLTVV.

The chain joins TRBV5-6 to TRBJ1-2; D may be TRBD1 (6 bases). Per germline, CDR1 SGHDT and CDR2 YYEEEE. Trimming shortened V by 4 bases and J by 8 bases, and 15 bases separated the two germline ends. The CDR3 extends over 13 amino acids. CDR3 in amino acids: CASSEQGHRGYTF. The CDR3 nucleotides are TGTGCCAGCAGCGAACAGGGCCATAGGGGCTACACCTTC.

V is TRBV20-1 and J is TRBJ1-1; D uncertain. CDR1 DFQATT and CDR2 SNEGSKA come from the germline V gene (reference sequence). Trimming stripped 3 bases from V and 3 bases from J, with 5 bases between. The CDR3 contains 11 residues. This CDR3 is CSASHDTEAFF. Here the CDR3 DNA reads TGCAGTGCTAGCCATGACACTGAAGCTTTCTTT.

The chain uses TRBV4-1 and TRBJ2-7; no firm D call. The germline gives CDR1 MGHRA, CDR2 YSYEKL. Trimming pared 3 bases from V and 4 bases from J, leaving 10 bases between. CDR3 length: 13 amino acids. CDR3 residues: CASSHDRVYEQYF. CDR3 in DNA: TGCGCCAGCAGCCACGACCGGGTGTACGAGCAGTACTTC.

The chain links TRBV10-3 to TRBJ1-1, with a possible D match to TRBD1 (6 bases). Germline V gene sequence: CDR1 ENHRY, CDR2 SYGVKD. The CDR3 sequence is 14 residues long. The ends were cut back, 2 bases at V and 0 bases at J, with 7 bases in the middle. CDR3 protein: CAISETGMNTEAFF. The CDR3 nucleotides are TGTGCCATCAGTGAGACAGGGATGAACACTGAAGCTTTCTTT.

V is TRBV4-1 and J is TRBJ2-1; 12 bases align to TRBD2. The CDR3 totals 15 residues. Germline V CDR1 and CDR2: MGHRA, YSYEKL. Trimming at V came to 6 bases and at J to 9 bases, leaving 9 bases not matched to a gene. Here the CDR3 DNA reads TGCGCCAGCAGTCAAACTAGCGGGGGGCGGGCTGAGCAGTTCTTC. This sequence encodes CASSQTSGGRAEQFF.

The rearrangement links TRBV9 to TRBJ2-5; D is unresolved. V was clipped by 4 bases and J by 1 base, with 14 bases between them. Germline CDR1 reads SGDLS; CDR2 reads YYNGEE. This CDR3 has 15 residues. The CDR3 loop reads CASSYGSTPQETQYF. CDR3 DNA: TGTGCCAGCAGCTACGGTTCGACACCCCAAGAGACCCAGTACTTC.

The chain carries TRBV27 and TRBJ2-7; D might be TRBD2 (6 bases). Deletions cut 2 bases from V and 2 bases from J, with 10 bases between. Per the germline V gene, CDR1 is MNHEY and CDR2 is SMNVEV (reference sequence). The CDR3 runs to 14 residues. The CDR3: CASSLKGTPYEQYF. The CDR3 DNA follows: TGTGCCAGCAGTTTAAAGGGGACTCCCTACGAGCAGTACTTC.

The rearrangement links TRBV27 to TRBJ1-6; D remains unclear. V was shortened by 3 bases and J by 6 bases, with 9 bases between the two germline ends. Germline-derived CDR1 and CDR2 are MNHEY and SMNVEV (reference sequence). The CDR3 covers 14 residues. This CDR3 reads CASSFEAGNSPLHF. For the CDR3, the DNA is TGTGCCAGCAGTTTTGAAGCGGGTAATTCACCCCTCCACTTT.

In the case of this clone: One end of the junction is discordant with germline, which a read error may explain. The CDR3 reads CASSLALTSESQYF. The DNA of the CDR3 is TGTGCTAGCAGCTTAGCGCTGACTAGCGAGTCGCAGTATTTT. This rearrangement joins TRBV7-7 to TRBJ2-3; 8 bases are a match to TRBD2. The CDR3 sequence is 14 residues long. Germline V gives CDR1 SSHAT, CDR2 FNYEAQ (reference sequence).

The chain joins TRBV5-6 to TRBJ2-1; D might be TRBD2 (5 bases). The CDR3 is made up of 15 amino acids. Trimming took 0 bases from V and 6 from J, leaving 13 bases between them. Germline CDR1 and CDR2: SGHDT and YYEEEE. CDR3 in DNA: TGTGCCAGCAGCTTGGTTTGGTCGGGGATCAATGAGCAGTTCTTC. Protein: CASSLVWSGINEQFF.

This chain links TRBV7-9 with TRBJ1-5; 8 positions agree with TRBD1. This CDR3 is 12 amino acids long. V lost 3 bases and J lost 10; bases outside the gene matches: 2. Per germline, CDR1 SEHNR and CDR2 FQNEAQ (reference sequence). This CDR3 reads CASSLDRAPQHF. As DNA, the CDR3 is TGTGCCAGCAGCTTGGACAGGGCTCCCCAGCATTTT.

The chain recombines TRBV19 with TRBJ2-7; 7 nucleotides align to TRBD1. Losses at the gene ends were 2 bases for V and 4 bases for J; bases not matched to a gene: 2. There are 13 residues in the CDR3. The germline CDR1 and CDR2 sequences are LNHDA and SQIVND (reference sequence). The CDR3 region has the DNA TGTGCCAGTAGTATACAGGGGGTATACGAGCAGTACTTC. Translating gives CASSIQGVYEQYF.

The rearrangement uses TRBV28 and TRBJ1-1; D is ambiguous. Germline V gene lookup returns CDR1 MDHEN and CDR2 SYDVKM. CDR3 length equals 12 residues. V lost 4 bases and J 6 bases, leaving 9 bases between the germline ends. The CDR3, as DNA: TGTGCCAGCAGTTCCCCGACTTCTGAAGCTTTCTTT. Its protein is CASSSPTSEAFF.

The J gene is TRBJ1-1, the V gene TRBV6-6; 7 positions match TRBD1. The V gene end was trimmed by 5 bases and the J gene end by 10 bases; junction bases not matched to a gene: 1. The CDR3 contains 10 residues. Germline V lookup: CDR1 MNHNY, CDR2 SVGAGI (reference sequence). CDR3: CASSRDRAFF. CDR3 bases: TGTGCCAGCAGTCGGGACAGAGCTTTCTTT.

V and J are TRBV6-5 and TRBJ2-5; 8 bases fit TRBD1. The J call is in doubt because the DNA end fits TRBJ2-7 better. The CDR3 runs to 15 residues. In germline, CDR1 is MNHEY, CDR2 SVGAGI. CDR3 in amino acids: CASSSRQGSTYEQYF. For the CDR3, the DNA is TGTGCCAGCAGTTCCCGACAGGGGTCCACCTACGAGCAGTACTTC.

V is TRBV14 and J is TRBJ1-1, with a possible D match to TRBD1 (6 bases). The germline V and J ends were trimmed by 5 bases and 4 bases, with 17 bases remaining between them. The CDR3 loop spans 15 amino acids. CDR1 and CDR2 (germline): SGHDN, FVKESK. DNA for the CDR3: TGTGCCAGCAGCAAACAGGGATTACGCGTCACTGAAGCTTTCTTT. This encodes CASSKQGLRVTEAFF.

The CDR3 region has the DNA TGCGCCAGCAGCGCGCTACCGGGACAGCAAGAGACCCAGTACTTC. Translation gives CASSALPGQQETQYF. The rearrangement links TRBV5-1 to TRBJ2-5; the match to TRBD1 covers 7 bases. The V segment lost 4 bases and the J segment 2 bases; nucleotides outside the gene matches: 8. Germline-derived CDR1 and CDR2 are SGHRS and YFSETQ. The CDR3 spans 15 residues.

This chain links TRBV18 with TRBJ2-5; the match to TRBD2 covers 12 bases. Germline CDR1 is KGHSH and CDR2 is LQKENI. CDR3 length: 16 residues. V lost 0 bases to trimming and J lost 9 bases; unmatched junction nucleotides: 8. The CDR3 spells CASSPPLAGGPGAQYF. In DNA form, the CDR3 reads TGTGCCAGCTCACCACCCCTAGCGGGAGGGCCGGGAGCCCAGTACTTC.

The rearrangement links TRBV28 to TRBJ2-1; tentative D call: TRBD2 (5 bases). CDR3 length equals 15 residues. CDR1 and CDR2 (germline): MDHEN, SYDVKM. With 6 bases removed from V and 7 bases from J, the gap between germline ends came to 19 bases. The CDR3 DNA is TGTGCCAGCAGCCTATCTGGGGAGATGAGAAATGAGCAGTTCTTC. This encodes CASSLSGEMRNEQFF.

V usage is TRBV5-6 and J usage is TRBJ1-3; no definite D call. The CDR3 runs to 15 residues. Germline-derived CDR1 and CDR2 are SGHDT and YYEEEE. V was cut by 0 bases and J by 0 bases, with 7 bases left in between. This CDR3 reads CASSLAKLSGNTIYF. The CDR3 nucleotides read TGTGCCAGCAGCTTGGCCAAACTCTCTGGAAACACCATATATTTT.

The chain employs TRBV5-4 and TRBJ2-5; D is possibly TRBD2 (6 bases). The J call may be mistaken, given a closer DNA end match to TRBJ2-7. From germline, CDR1 is SGHNT and CDR2 YYREEE (reference sequence). This CDR3 region has 15 residues. The CDR3, as DNA: TGTGCCAGCAGCGTCTCGGGGCGGGGACTTTACGAGCAGTACTTC. Protein sequence: CASSVSGRGLYEQYF.

J is TRBJ1-1 and V is TRBV28; D perhaps matches TRBD1 (5 bases). Germline loops: CDR1 MDHEN, CDR2 SYDVKM. The CDR3 is made up of 14 amino acids. The V gene lost 2 bases and the J gene lost 4 bases, with 11 bases spanning the gap. This chain's CDR3 is CASSLVGGGTEAFF. Written as DNA, the CDR3 is TGTGCCAGCAGTTTAGTGGGGGGGGGCACTGAAGCTTTCTTT.

This sequence joins TRBV7-9 and TRBJ2-7, with TRBD1 matching over 7 bases. Per the germline V gene, CDR1 is SEHNR and CDR2 is FQNEAQ (reference sequence). There are 12 residues in the CDR3. Trimming at V came to 6 bases and at J to 2 bases, leaving 1 base not matched to a gene. The CDR3 reads CASRQGAYEQYF. The CDR3 region has the DNA TGTGCCAGCAGGCAGGGGGCCTACGAGCAGTACTTC. Full variable domain (outside the CDR3, taken from reference TRBV7-9 and TRBJ2-7): DTGVSQNPRHKITKRGQNVTFRCDPISEHNRLYWYRQTLGQGPEFLTYFQNEAQLEKSRLLSDRFSAERPKGSFSTLEIQRTEQGDSAMYLCASRQGAYEQYFGPGTRLTVT.